This T cell receptor (beta chain) appears in the sequencing data of a study of cytotoxic CD8 clonotypes in ibrutinib-treated CLL. Whole-study context: Among responders, roughly 24 were partial and 2 complete; after median roughly 70 months, roughly 15 stayed remitted and some 12 progressed.

Study findings and constraints: The clonality rise at ibrutinib response reflected private clonotype expansion.

Generated by immunoSEQ multiplex PCR, the TCRdb table keeps only in-frame clones and is missing some. The table lists about 40,000 clones, roughly three quarters of them singletons, with around 10% in the top ten. This clone was counted a few times. Antigen specificity is unknown. Trimming left V 0 bases short and J 1 base short, with 5 bases between. The CDR3 totals 13 residues. Germline CDR1 and CDR2: SGDLS and YYNGEE. This clonotype was sampled from a human donor with chronic lymphocytic leukemia. The sample was PBMCs, taken at disease progression, from a patient treated with ibrutinib. The chain combines TRBV9 with TRBJ2-7, with D unclear. In DNA form, the CDR3 reads TGTGCCAGCAGCGTAGATGATTCCTACGAGCAGTACTTC. It translates to CASSVDDSYEQYF.